This TCR beta chain was observed in a study of blood T cell repertoires in COVID-19. As for the study in general: The analysed material was cDNA or gDNA that came from T cells, B-cell-depleted T cells, or PBMCs.

Produced via immunoSEQ multiplex PCR; TCRdb's table is partial and in-frame only. Of some 200,000 clones listed, about 87% are singletons. This CDR3 spans 16 amino acids. CDR1 SGHRS and CDR2 YFSETQ come from the germline V gene. V trimming: 3 bases; J trimming: 2 bases; junction bases outside the gene matches: 11. This chain uses TRBV5-1 with TRBJ2-7; 7 positions match TRBD1. The sequence derives from a woman in her late teens or twenties who had recovered from COVID-19. The sample taken for sequencing was peripheral blood. This CDR3 reads CASSWIQGKEAYEQYF. CDR3 DNA sequence: TGCGCCAGCAGCTGGATACAGGGGAAGGAGGCCTACGAGCAGTACTTC.